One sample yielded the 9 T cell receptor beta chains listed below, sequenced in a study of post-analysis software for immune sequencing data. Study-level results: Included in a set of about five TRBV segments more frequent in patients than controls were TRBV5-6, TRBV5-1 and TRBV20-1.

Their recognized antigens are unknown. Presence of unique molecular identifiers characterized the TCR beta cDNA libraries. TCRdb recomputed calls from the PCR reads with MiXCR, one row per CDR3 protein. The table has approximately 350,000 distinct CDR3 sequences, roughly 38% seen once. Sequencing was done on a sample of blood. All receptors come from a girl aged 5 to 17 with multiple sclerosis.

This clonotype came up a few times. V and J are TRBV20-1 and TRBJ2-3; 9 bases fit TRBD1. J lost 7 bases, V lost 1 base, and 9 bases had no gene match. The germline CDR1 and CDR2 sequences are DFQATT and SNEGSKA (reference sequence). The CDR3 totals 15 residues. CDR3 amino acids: CSARAGTGRWYTQYF. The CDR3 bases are TGCAGTGCTAGAGCCGGGACAGGGCGCTGGTATACGCAGTATTTT.

CDR3: CASSVGQTRGLGSGSYNEQFF. CDR3 bases: TGTGCCAGCAGCGTAGGACAAACCCGAGGTTTGGGGTCGGGCTCCTACAATGAGCAGTTCTTC. The V call is TRBV9, the J call TRBJ2-1; D remains ambiguous. The germline V gene encodes CDR1 SGDLS and CDR2 YYNGEE. CDR3 size: 21 residues. V was pared by 0 bases and J by 0 bases, with 25 bases between.

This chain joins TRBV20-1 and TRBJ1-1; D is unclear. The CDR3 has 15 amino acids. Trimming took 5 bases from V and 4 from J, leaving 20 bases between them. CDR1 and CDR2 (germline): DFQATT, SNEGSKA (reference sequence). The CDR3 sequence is CSALRGNPEVTEAFF. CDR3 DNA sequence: TGCAGTGCTCTACGGGGAAACCCCGAGGTCACTGAAGCTTTCTTT.

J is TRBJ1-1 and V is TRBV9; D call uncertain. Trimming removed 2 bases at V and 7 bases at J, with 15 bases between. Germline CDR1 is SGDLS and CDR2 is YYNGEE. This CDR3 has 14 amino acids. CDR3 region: CASSVGDGLGEAFF. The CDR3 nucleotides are TGTGCCAGCAGCGTGGGCGACGGGCTTGGTGAAGCTTTCTTT.

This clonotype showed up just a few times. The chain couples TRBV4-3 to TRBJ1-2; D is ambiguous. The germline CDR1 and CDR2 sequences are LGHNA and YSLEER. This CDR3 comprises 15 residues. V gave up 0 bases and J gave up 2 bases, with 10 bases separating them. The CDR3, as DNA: TGCGCCAGCAGCCAAGATTGGTCGGCCAACTATGGCTACACCTTC. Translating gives CASSQDWSANYGYTF.

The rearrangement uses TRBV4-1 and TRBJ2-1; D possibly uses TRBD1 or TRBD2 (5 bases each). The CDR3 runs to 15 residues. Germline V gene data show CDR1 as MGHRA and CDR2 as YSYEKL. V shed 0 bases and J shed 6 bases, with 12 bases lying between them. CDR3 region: CASSQERWGSNEQFF. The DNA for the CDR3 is TGCGCCAGCAGCCAAGAGAGGTGGGGGTCCAATGAGCAGTTCTTC.

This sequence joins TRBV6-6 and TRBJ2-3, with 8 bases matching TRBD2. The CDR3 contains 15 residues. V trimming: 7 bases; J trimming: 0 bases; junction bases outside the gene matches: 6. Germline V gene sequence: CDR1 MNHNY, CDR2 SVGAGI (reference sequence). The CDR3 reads CASTRSGASTDTQYF. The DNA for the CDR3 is TGTGCCAGCACCCGTAGCGGGGCTAGCACAGATACGCAGTATTTT.

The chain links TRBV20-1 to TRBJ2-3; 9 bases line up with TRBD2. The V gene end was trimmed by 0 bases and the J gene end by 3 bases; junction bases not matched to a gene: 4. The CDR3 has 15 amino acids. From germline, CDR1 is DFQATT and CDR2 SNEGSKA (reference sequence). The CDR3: CSAREASGDTDTQYF. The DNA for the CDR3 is TGCAGTGCTAGAGAGGCTAGCGGGGATACAGATACGCAGTATTTT.

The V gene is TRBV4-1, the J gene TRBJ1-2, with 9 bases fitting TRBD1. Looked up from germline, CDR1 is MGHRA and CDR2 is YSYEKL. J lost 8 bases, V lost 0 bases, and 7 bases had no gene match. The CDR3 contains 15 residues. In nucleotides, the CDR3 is TGCGCCAGCAGCCAAGATCGACAGGGGGGGAGCGGCTACACCTTC. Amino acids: CASSQDRQGGSGYTF.